The 29 T cell receptor beta chains in this list originate from one sample, sequenced in a study of tumor-infiltrating lymphocytes in oesophageal squamous cell carcinoma. Each CDR3 protein gets one entry after TCRdb re-called the PCR reads with MiXCR. The sample has 14,000 or so distinct CDR3 sequences; roughly 50% are singletons. Sequencing was carried out using blood. Receptors originate from a male donor with esophageal squamous cell carcinoma.

This clonotype was seen a few times. The genes are TRBV7-2 and TRBJ2-7; no firm D call. TRBJ2-5 explains the end of the DNA better; the J call may be wrong. CDR3 length: 12 amino acids. Germline V gene lookup returns CDR1 SGHTA and CDR2 FQGNSA. The CDR3 region is CASSLGRETQYF. The DNA of the CDR3 is TGTGCCAGCAGCTTAGGGCGGGAGACCCAGTACTTC.

This clonotype was found many times. The chain recombines TRBV11-2 with TRBJ2-7, with D unresolved. Germline CDR1 is SGHAT and CDR2 is FQNNGV. The CDR3 consists of 15 residues. V shed 2 bases and J shed 3 bases, with 14 bases lying between them. The DNA for the CDR3 is TGTGCCAGCAGCTTATTTCGTATTGGTTTCTACGAGCAGTACTTC. This encodes CASSLFRIGFYEQYF.

The chain links TRBV24-1 to TRBJ1-6; the match to TRBD1 covers 8 bases. The CDR3 runs 16 residues. Germline V CDR1 and CDR2: KGHDR, SFDVKD. V was clipped by 4 bases and J by 19 bases; unmatched bases: 20. DNA of the CDR3: TGTGCCACCAGTGACCCTGAGGGACAGGAGTCTCCCGCTAGGCACTTT. Translation: CATSDPEGQESPARHF.

The chain uses TRBV12-3 or TRBV12-4 and TRBJ2-5, with a tentative D call TRBD1 (5 bases). V lost 8 bases and J 1 base, leaving 11 bases between the germline ends. The length of the CDR3 is 13 residues. The CDR3: CASAGRLQETQYF. The DNA of the CDR3 is TGTGCCAGCGCAGGGCGTCTCCAAGAGACCCAGTACTTC.

V is TRBV11-3 and J is TRBJ2-5; 9 bases agree with TRBD1. Germline loops: CDR1 SGHNT, CDR2 YENEEA. This CDR3 is built from 15 residues. Unmatched junction bases numbered 2, after V lost 2 bases and J lost 1 base. Written as DNA, the CDR3 is TGTGCCAGCAGCTTATCGGGACAGGGCCAAGAGACCCAGTACTTC. Its protein is CASSLSGQGQETQYF.

This clonotype is classed as medium-sized. The CDR3 sequence: CASSSTGGYEQYF. The DNA for the CDR3 is TGTGCCAGCAGTTCCACAGGGGGGTACGAGCAGTACTTC. The rearrangement uses TRBV28 and TRBJ2-7; 8 bases are a match to TRBD1. CDR3 size: 13 residues. Unmatched junction bases numbered 3, after V lost 4 bases and J lost 4 bases. The V gene's germline CDR1 is MDHEN and CDR2 SYDVKM.

V gene TRBV4-3 combines with J gene TRBJ2-3; D not resolved. CDR1 and CDR2 from the germline V gene are LGHNA and YSLEER. The CDR3 length is 17 residues. V was cut by 0 bases and J by 2 bases, with 15 bases left in between. In nucleotides, the CDR3 is TGCGCCAGCAGCCAAGAGATTATGGTGGCTAACACAGATACGCAGTATTTT. As protein: CASSQEIMVANTDTQYF.

The chain uses TRBV7-3 and TRBJ2-7; 8 bases are a match to TRBD2. The J call may be in error: the DNA end matches TRBJ2-1 better. Germline CDR1 and CDR2: SGHTA and FQGTGA. The CDR3 consists of 16 residues. CDR3 DNA sequence: TGTGCCAGCAGCCGACGGGGGGGGGGTTCTCGCAATGAGCAGTTCTTC. Protein product: CASSRRGGGSRNEQFF.

This clonotype was detected many times. A much larger clone lies a single base off, so this may be a read error. The chain's CDR3 is CASWSGTGVNNEQYF. CDR3 DNA: TGTGCCAGCTGGTCCGGGACAGGGGTTAACAATGAGCAGTACTTC. The chain uses TRBV6-2 or TRBV6-3 and TRBJ2-7; 10 bases fit TRBD1. V lost 8 bases, J lost 7 bases, and 14 bases stayed unmatched. CDR3 length: 15 amino acids. Germline assignment: CDR1 MNHEY and CDR2 SVGEGT.

The chain employs TRBV7-8 and TRBJ1-1; D is ambiguous. CDR3 length: 15 amino acids. Germline V gene data show CDR1 as SGHVS and CDR2 as FQNEAQ. Trimming took 5 bases from V and 1 from J, leaving 14 bases between them. The CDR3 sequence is CASSPRTWQNTEAFF. As DNA, the CDR3 is TGTGCCAGCAGCCCTAGGACCTGGCAGAACACTGAAGCTTTCTTT. The complete variable domain, with remaining parts taken from reference TRBV7-8 and TRBJ1-1, reads GAGVSQSPRYKVAKRGQDVALRCDPISGHVSLFWYQQALGQGPEFLTYFQNEAQLDKSGLPSDRFFAERPEGSVSTLKIQRTQQEDSAVYLCASSPRTWQNTEAFFGQGTRLTVV.

This clonotype was seen only a few times. This chain uses TRBV6-1 with TRBJ2-1; 9 nucleotides match TRBD1. From germline, CDR1 is MNHNS and CDR2 SASEGT. There are 14 residues in the CDR3. V dropped 7 bases and J dropped 7; count of bases not matched to a gene: 8. DNA of the CDR3: TGTGCCAGCACCCCAGGACAGGGGTTAAATGAGCAGTTCTTC. It translates to CASTPGQGLNEQFF.

V is TRBV28 and J is TRBJ1-2; D unclear. The CDR3 covers 12 residues. Germline CDR1 is MDHEN and CDR2 is SYDVKM. Trimming removed 2 bases at V and 5 bases at J, with 6 bases between. The CDR3 bases are TGTGCCAGCAGTTTAAGAGAGTATGGCTACACCTTC. Translation gives CASSLREYGYTF.

Judged by abundance, this clonotype is medium-sized. The chain has TRBV6-1 and TRBJ2-3, with 9 bases identical to TRBD1. The CDR3 totals 15 residues. Germline V gene sequence: CDR1 MNHNS, CDR2 SASEGT. After removal of 6 bases from V and 1 base from J, the junction contained 5 bases not matched to a gene. For the CDR3, the DNA is TGTGCCAGCAGCAAACGACAGGGGGGCACAGATACGCAGTATTTT. Encoded protein: CASSKRQGGTDTQYF.

This clonotype occurred many times. The rearrangement joins TRBV18 to TRBJ1-6, with 10 bases matching TRBD1. The junction had 6 bases not matched to a gene; V was cut back by 4 bases and J by 9 bases. Looked up from germline, CDR1 is KGHSH and CDR2 is LQKENI. The CDR3 extends over 15 amino acids. The CDR3 DNA reads as TGTGCCAGCTCACAGGACAGGGGGATCGGTTCACCCCTCCACTTT. It is translated as CASSQDRGIGSPLHF.

The chain links TRBV28 to TRBJ1-1; D is unclear. CDR3 length: 15 amino acids. CDR1 is MDHEN, CDR2 SYDVKM, per germline. V lost 1 base, J lost 6 bases, and 15 bases lay in between. The CDR3 DNA follows: TGTGCCAGCAGTTTATATGAGGGAGGGTACGCTGAAGCTTTCTTT. Protein product: CASSLYEGGYAEAFF. The variable domain in full, with the rest retrieved from reference TRBV28 and TRBJ1-1, is DVKVTQSSRYLVKRTGEKVFLECVQDMDHENMFWYRQDPGLGLRLIYFSYDVKMKEKGDIPEGYSVSREKKERFSLILESASTNQTSMYLCASSLYEGGYAEAFFGQGTRLTVV.

V and J are TRBV7-2 and TRBJ2-3; no firm D call. CDR3 length: 14 amino acids. The germline V and J ends were trimmed by 1 base and 3 bases, with 8 bases remaining between them. CDR1 SGHTA and CDR2 FQGNSA come from the germline V gene. The CDR3 region is CASSLEAVTDTQYF. CDR3 DNA: TGTGCCAGCAGCTTAGAGGCTGTGACAGATACGCAGTATTTT.

The CDR3: CASSKDRGLFNEQFF. CDR3 nucleotides: TGTGCCAGCAGCAAGGACAGGGGGCTGTTCAATGAGCAGTTCTTC. The chain uses TRBV6-1 and TRBJ2-1; 11 nucleotides agree with TRBD1. CDR3 size: 15 residues. After removal of 6 bases from V and 6 bases from J, the junction contained 7 bases not matched to a gene. Germline V gives CDR1 MNHNS, CDR2 SASEGT.

This clonotype ranks as medium-sized. For the CDR3, the DNA is TGTGCCAGCAGCAGCGGGGACTCCTACGAGCAGTACTTC. Encoded protein: CASSSGDSYEQYF. V is TRBV7-9 and J is TRBJ2-7; 7 nucleotides match TRBD2. With 5 bases clipped from V and 0 bases from J, the junction kept 1 base outside the gene matches. The CDR3 sequence is 13 residues long. Germline CDR1 is SEHNR and CDR2 is FQNEAQ (reference sequence).

The chain employs TRBV28 and TRBJ2-6; 9 positions agree with TRBD2. With the DNA end fitting TRBJ2-5 better, the J assignment may be wrong. The CDR3 length is 15 residues. Germline loops: CDR1 MDHEN, CDR2 SYDVKM. CDR3 amino acids: CASSSGTSRGETQYF. The DNA of the CDR3 is TGTGCCAGCAGCTCCGGGACTAGCCGGGGAGAGACCCAGTACTTC.

This clonotype was detected many times. V gene TRBV7-2 combines with J gene TRBJ2-2, with 12 bases identical to TRBD2. Trimming removed 5 bases from V and 5 bases from J; junction bases left unmatched: 12. The CDR3 loop spans 18 amino acids. Germline CDR1 reads SGHTA; CDR2 reads FQGNSA. CDR3 region: CASSEYSLAGGVTGELFF. In DNA, the CDR3 is TGTGCCAGCAGCGAATACAGTCTAGCGGGGGGGGTAACCGGGGAGCTGTTTTTT. Full variable domain (rest looked up from reference TRBV7-2 and TRBJ2-2): GAGVSQSPSNKVTEKGKDVELRCDPISGHTALYWYRQSLGQGLEFLIYFQGNSAPDKSGLPSDRFSAERTGGSVSTLTIQRTQQEDSAVYLCASSEYSLAGGVTGELFFGEGSRLTVL.

V is TRBV15 and J is TRBJ1-5, with TRBD1 matching over 9 bases. Germline-derived CDR1 and CDR2 are LNHNV and YYDKDF (reference sequence). The CDR3 consists of 16 residues. Losses at the gene ends were 5 bases for V and 1 base for J; bases not matched to a gene: 6. The CDR3 protein is CATSSGTGSSNQPQHF. The DNA for the CDR3 is TGTGCCACCAGCTCCGGGACAGGGTCGAGCAATCAGCCCCAGCATTTT.

The CDR3 DNA sequence: TGTGCCAGCAGCCAAGAGCTCGGGAGGGCTTACAATGAGCAGTTCTTC. Translating it yields CASSQELGRAYNEQFF. This chain connects TRBV3-1 to TRBJ2-1; 8 bases are shared with TRBD2. Germline values: CDR1 LGHDT, CDR2 YNNKEL (reference sequence). V lost 0 bases, J lost 4 bases, and 5 bases stayed unmatched. CDR3 size: 16 residues.

This chain uses TRBV11-3 with TRBJ1-1; TRBD2 matches 8 bases. Gene TRBJ2-3 matches the end of the DNA better, so the J call may be wrong. Germline V gene lookup returns CDR1 SGHNT and CDR2 YENEEA. This CDR3 is built from 15 residues. CDR3 amino acids: CASSFNSGNTDTQYF. CDR3 nucleotides: TGTGCCAGCAGCTTCAATAGCGGGAACACAGATACGCAGTATTTT.

V usage is TRBV12-3 or TRBV12-4 and J usage is TRBJ1-5; D unresolved. V was cut by 9 bases and J by 7 bases, with 13 bases left in between. The CDR3 sequence is 12 residues long. CDR3 in amino acids: CASSMDDQPQHF. CDR3 coding DNA: TGTGCCAGTTCCATGGACGACCAGCCCCAGCATTTT.

This clonotype was counted many times. The chain combines TRBV7-2 with TRBJ2-3; 8 bases are shared with TRBD1. V trimming: 5 bases; J trimming: 14 bases; junction bases outside the gene matches: 15. In germline, CDR1 is SGHTA, CDR2 FQGNSA. The CDR3 has 14 residues. The CDR3 DNA follows: TGTGCCAGCAGCCGGACAGGGTTTTCCGGGGAGCTGTATTTT. Protein: CASSRTGFSGELYF.

This clonotype was counted between two and nine times. This sequence may be a read error, since a much larger clone differs from it by one base. CDR3 nucleotides: TGTGCCAGCAGGGCCCAGGGGTTGGGTACCGGGGAGCTGTATTTT. This encodes CASRAQGLGTGELYF. The chain carries TRBV28 and TRBJ2-3; D perhaps matches TRBD1 (6 bases). This CDR3 has 15 residues. V was trimmed by 6 bases and J by 14 bases, leaving 27 bases between them. CDR1 and CDR2 (germline): MDHEN, SYDVKM. The entire variable domain, with the rest obtained from reference TRBV28 and TRBJ2-3, is as follows: DVKVTQSSRYLVKRTGEKVFLECVQDMDHENMFWYRQDPGLGLRLIYFSYDVKMKEKGDIPEGYSVSREKKERFSLILESASTNQTSMYLCASRAQGLGTGELYFGPGTRLTVL.

This clonotype was recorded many times. The rearrangement joins TRBV6-2 or TRBV6-3 to TRBJ2-1; possibly TRBD2 for D (6 bases). The J call may be wrong; the DNA end is better matched by TRBJ2-7. Germline CDR1 and CDR2: MNHEY and SVGEGT. CDR3 size: 13 residues. This CDR3 is CASRTSSYNEQYF. CDR3 nucleotide sequence: TGTGCCAGCAGGACTAGTTCCTACAATGAGCAGTACTTC.

This clonotype came up once. This rearrangement joins TRBV7-3 to TRBJ1-1; D unclear. The CDR3 contains 15 residues. The germline V and J ends were trimmed by 5 bases and 4 bases, with 17 bases remaining between them. The germline CDR1 and CDR2 sequences are SGHTA and FQGTGA. The CDR3 nucleotides read TGTGCCAGCAGCGGCGCAGGTTGGGAGATCACTGAAGCTTTCTTT. This sequence encodes CASSGAGWEITEAFF.

This clonotype was seen a few times. The chain's CDR3 is CASSLGSSGANVLTF. In DNA, the CDR3 is TGTGCCAGCAGTTTAGGAAGCTCTGGGGCCAACGTCCTGACTTTC. The chain is built from TRBV28 and TRBJ2-6; D not resolved. Trimming stripped 2 bases from V and 0 bases from J, with 5 bases between. Germline V gene data show CDR1 as MDHEN and CDR2 as SYDVKM. The CDR3 has 15 residues.